The 13 T cell receptor beta chains reported below all come from one sample, sequenced in a study of T cell repertoires in cytomegalovirus infection. From the reads, TCRdb called clonotypes with MiXCR, one entry per CDR3 protein. The sample includes some 440,000 distinct CDR3 sequences, approximately 31% of them seen just once. The sample was PBMCs. The origin of the receptors is a human donor in good health (CMV status not recorded). Some clones in this sample may be carry-over from other donors' samples.

Comments on this clonotype: At one end, the junction sequence differs from germline, possibly due to a read error. The CDR3 spells CASSEFNKGTGAANQSQHF. In DNA, the CDR3 is TGTGCCAGCAGTGAATTCAATAAGGGGACAGGGGCAGCGAATCAGTCCCAGCATTTT. The chain has TRBV6-1 and TRBJ1-5; 10 nucleotides line up with TRBD1. The CDR3 is made up of 19 amino acids. Germline V gene lookup returns CDR1 MNHNS and CDR2 SASEGT.

There are a few counts of this clonotype. The rearrangement uses TRBV28 and TRBJ1-2; 7 bases line up with TRBD1. Germline V CDR1 and CDR2: MDHEN, SYDVKM. The V gene end was trimmed by 3 bases and the J gene end by 4 bases; junction bases not matched to a gene: 2. This CDR3 is 13 amino acids long. The CDR3 reads CASSFWTGYGYTF. DNA of the CDR3: TGTGCCAGCAGTTTTTGGACAGGCTATGGCTACACCTTC.

The gene calls are TRBV7-2 and TRBJ2-7; 10 bases map to TRBD2. This CDR3 contains 16 residues. Trimming took 4 bases from V and 2 from J; bases not matched to a gene: 8. The germline CDR1 and CDR2 sequences are SGHTA and FQGNSA. CDR3 sequence (DNA): TGTGCCAGCAGCTCACAAGCGGGGGGGCCAACCTACGAGCAGTACTTC. Translated: CASSSQAGGPTYEQYF.

V gene TRBV29-1 combines with J gene TRBJ2-7, with D maybe TRBD2 (6 bases). The CDR3 consists of 13 residues. The germline V and J ends were trimmed by 3 bases and 3 bases, with 12 bases remaining between them. Germline CDR1 is SQVTM and CDR2 is ANQGSEA. The CDR3 is CSVEGRSDYEQYF. CDR3 in DNA: TGCAGCGTTGAGGGGAGGAGTGACTACGAGCAGTACTTC.

This clonotype has more than one count but fewer than ten. The rearrangement links TRBV29-1 to TRBJ1-2; possible D gene TRBD1, 6 bases. V was pared by 4 bases and J by 5 bases, with 11 bases between. The germline V gene has CDR1 SQVTM and CDR2 ANQGSEA. This CDR3 spans 12 amino acids. CDR3: CSVAGARYGYTF. CDR3 DNA: TGCAGCGTTGCAGGGGCGCGATATGGCTACACCTTC.

This clonotype was detected only a few times. The V call is TRBV6-2 or TRBV6-3, the J call TRBJ2-4; D uncertain. The V gene lost 5 bases and the J gene lost 0 bases, with 11 bases spanning the gap. The CDR3 contains 15 residues. Germline CDR1 and CDR2: MNHEY and SVGEGT. The CDR3 protein is CASSRQNLAKNIQYF. Here the CDR3 DNA reads TGTGCCAGCAGTCGCCAGAATCTAGCCAAAAACATTCAGTACTTC.

This clonotype was detected a few times. At one end the junction does not follow the germline gene, possibly because of a read error. The chain recombines TRBV7-4 with TRBJ1-2, with a tentative D call TRBD1 (5 bases). CDR3 length: 16 amino acids. CDR1 and CDR2 from the germline V gene are SGHVT and SQSDAQ. CDR3 residues: CASSFLRQPWSYGYTF. The CDR3 DNA sequence: TGTGCTAGCAGCTTCCTGAGACAGCCTTGGAGCTATGGCTACACCTTC. The full variable domain, completed using reference TRBV7-4 and TRBJ1-2, is GAGVSQSPRYKVAKRGRDVALRCDSISGHVTLYWYRQTLGQGSEVLTYSQSDAQRDKSGRPSGRFSAERPERSVSTLKIQRTEQGDSAVYLCASSFLRQPWSYGYTFGSGTRLTVV.

The CDR3: CAISLGQPNTEAFF. CDR3 nucleotides: TGTGCCATCTCCCTGGGACAGCCGAACACTGAAGCTTTCTTT. The chain joins TRBV6-6 to TRBJ1-1, with TRBD1 matching over 7 bases. The trim removed 10 bases at V and 1 base at J, leaving 9 bases unmatched. Germline V gives CDR1 MNHNY, CDR2 SVGAGI (reference sequence). This CDR3 comprises 14 residues.

This rearrangement joins TRBV19 to TRBJ2-1; D may be TRBD2 (5 bases). Per germline, CDR1 LNHDA and CDR2 SQIVND (reference sequence). V lost 1 base to trimming and J lost 7 bases, with 5 bases between them. The CDR3 runs to 12 residues. CDR3: CASSIAGNEQFF. The CDR3 DNA reads TGTGCCAGTAGTATAGCGGGGAATGAGCAGTTCTTC.

This rearrangement joins TRBV5-3 to TRBJ2-7; maybe TRBD1 (6 bases). TRBV5-3 counts as an open reading frame of uncertain function. V dropped 0 bases and J dropped 0 bases, with 7 bases sitting between them. The CDR3 is 14 amino acids. CDR3 sequence (DNA): TGTGCCAGAAGCTTGGGGGGACACTCCTACGAGCAGTACTTC. Translating gives CARSLGGHSYEQYF.

This clonotype showed up many times. The chain recombines TRBV7-8 with TRBJ2-7; D remains unclear. V was cut by 1 base and J by 3 bases, with 7 bases left in between. Germline CDR1 reads SGHVS; CDR2 reads FQNEAQ. The CDR3 consists of 13 residues. The CDR3 region has the DNA TGTGCCAGCAGCTTAGGAGGCGGCTACGAGCAGTACTTC. This translates into CASSLGGGYEQYF.

V and J are TRBV11-2 and TRBJ1-1, with D unresolved. Germline-derived CDR1 and CDR2 are SGHAT and FQNNGV. This CDR3 has 12 residues. Trimming left V 1 base short and J 10 bases short, with 10 bases between. CDR3 in amino acids: CASSLGPEVAFF. In DNA, the CDR3 is TGTGCCAGCAGCTTAGGGCCTGAGGTAGCTTTCTTT.

The chain couples TRBV6-6 to TRBJ2-1, with 8 bases matching TRBD2. The ends lost 1 base at V and 2 bases at J; junction bases unmatched: 4. Germline CDR1 reads MNHNY; CDR2 reads SVGAGI (reference sequence). The CDR3 covers 16 residues. The CDR3 bases are TGTGCCAGCAGTTACTTGCGGGGGGCGACCTACAATGAGCAGTTCTTC. Amino acid sequence: CASSYLRGATYNEQFF.